This T cell receptor beta chain was found in a study of blood T cell repertoires in COVID-19. The CDR3 is 19 amino acids. Germline V CDR1 and CDR2: SEHNR, FQNEAQ (reference sequence). The V and J ends lost 3 bases and 3 bases, in that order; junction bases with no gene match: 13. In the original workflow: How many nucleated cells were present was estimated from reference gene primer amplification. Assay: immunoSEQ multiplex PCR; the TCRdb copy retains only in-frame clones and omits some. The D gene and trimming were derived from the DNA, and the V and J assignments and clone size from that table. The data hold a few hundred thousand clones, with roughly 87% observed a single time. Participants had their cohort set by participant-reported clinical history. This clone was counted a few times.

This TCR came from a man between 18 and 35 years old with acute COVID-19. The sequenced material came from PBMCs or T cells enriched from blood (not recorded which). V gene TRBV7-9 combines with J gene TRBJ1-3; TRBD1 matches 11 bases. CDR3 sequence: CASSFRTLRDRGSGNTIYF. The CDR3 bases are TGTGCCAGCAGCTTCCGCACCCTCCGGGACAGGGGGAGTGGAAACACCATATATTTT.